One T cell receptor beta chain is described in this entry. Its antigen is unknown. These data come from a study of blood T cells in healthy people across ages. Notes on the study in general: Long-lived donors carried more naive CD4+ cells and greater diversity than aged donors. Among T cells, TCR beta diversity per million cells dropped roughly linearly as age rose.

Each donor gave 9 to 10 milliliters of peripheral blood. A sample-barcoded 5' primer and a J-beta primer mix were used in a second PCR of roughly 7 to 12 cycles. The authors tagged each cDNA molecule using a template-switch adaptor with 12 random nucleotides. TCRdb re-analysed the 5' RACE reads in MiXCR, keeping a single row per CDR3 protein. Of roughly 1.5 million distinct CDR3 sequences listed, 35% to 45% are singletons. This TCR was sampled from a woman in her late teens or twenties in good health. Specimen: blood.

Here the CDR3 reads CASRLRTGKTDTQYF. The CDR3 DNA reads TGTGCCAGCAGGCTGAGGACAGGGAAGACAGATACGCAGTATTTT. V usage is TRBV28 and J usage is TRBJ2-3; TRBD1 matches 8 bases. V dropped 6 bases and J dropped 3; count of bases not matched to a gene: 8. Germline CDR1 reads MDHEN; CDR2 reads SYDVKM. This CDR3 contains 15 residues. The whole variable domain, filled in from reference TRBV28 and TRBJ2-3, reads DVKVTQSSRYLVKRTGEKVFLECVQDMDHENMFWYRQDPGLGLRLIYFSYDVKMKEKGDIPEGYSVSREKKERFSLILESASTNQTSMYLCASRLRTGKTDTQYFGPGTRLTVL.